A single sample is the source of the 19 T cell receptor beta chains below, sequenced in a study of early T cells in non-severe SARS-CoV-2 infection. Each CDR3 protein is one row after TCRdb ran MiXCR on the 5' RACE reads. The table shows some 67,000 distinct CDR3 sequences, with less than 12% occurring only once. Sequences were derived from whole blood, sampled at baseline. All receptors derive from an adult who was a healthcare worker with PCR-confirmed SARS-CoV-2 infection or an uninfected control (not recorded which).

This clonotype was found many times. The chain couples TRBV4-2 to TRBJ2-4; D is perhaps TRBD2 (5 bases). CDR1 is LGHNA and CDR2 is YNFKEQ in the germline V gene. Trimming took off 4 bases at V and 8 bases at J, with 18 bases between the two ends. The CDR3 runs to 15 residues. CDR3: CASSRTGLERDIQYF. As DNA, the CDR3 is TGTGCCAGCAGCCGAACGGGCCTCGAGAGGGACATTCAGTACTTC.

The genes are TRBV28 and TRBJ2-5; D ambiguous. The ends were cut back, 5 bases at V and 0 bases at J, with 7 bases in the middle. The length of the CDR3 is 13 residues. Germline lookup yields CDR1 MDHEN and CDR2 SYDVKM. The CDR3 DNA sequence: TGTGCCAGCAGTACCGCTAACCAAGAGACCCAGTACTTC. This codes for CASSTANQETQYF.

In this sample, this clonotype turned up a few times. The CDR3 loop is CASSVAQINAMNTEAFF. DNA for the CDR3: TGTGCCAGCAGCGTAGCCCAAATAAACGCCATGAACACTGAAGCTTTCTTT. The J gene is TRBJ1-1, the V gene TRBV9; no clear D gene. From germline, CDR1 is SGDLS and CDR2 YYNGEE. The CDR3 covers 17 residues. With 0 bases removed from V and 0 bases from J, the gap between germline ends came to 15 bases.

This clonotype was found a few times. The chain employs TRBV15 and TRBJ2-7, with 8 positions matching TRBD1. Germline values: CDR1 LNHNV, CDR2 YYDKDF (reference sequence). Germline trimming cut 3 bases from V and 6 bases from J; bases unmatched to any gene: 7. The CDR3 runs 14 residues. CDR3 nucleotides: TGTGCCACCAGCAGGGGCGGACAGGGCGGCGAGCAGTACTTC. Protein product: CATSRGGQGGEQYF.

This clonotype came up many times. The rearrangement links TRBV19 to TRBJ2-7, with D unclear. Germline CDR1 is LNHDA and CDR2 is SQIVND (reference sequence). Between the trimmed V and J ends, which lost 6 bases and 2 bases, there was a span of 14 bases. The length of the CDR3 is 14 residues. The CDR3 DNA follows: TGTGCCAGTAGCATGACTTCTACCACCTACGAGCAGTACTTC. This codes for CASSMTSTTYEQYF.

In its sample, this clonotype was seen many times. The chain carries TRBV12-3 or TRBV12-4 and TRBJ2-1; 12 bases match TRBD2. With V trimmed by 6 bases and J by 8 bases, 11 bases remained unmatched. This CDR3 has 16 amino acids. The CDR3 is CASSRGRGLAGDEQFF. CDR3 DNA: TGTGCCAGCAGCCGCGGGAGGGGACTAGCGGGCGATGAGCAGTTCTTC.

As for this clonotype: This could be a read error, since a much larger clone is one nucleotide away. It is likely a read error, because the conserved phenylalanine at the end of the CDR3 is missing. This chain connects TRBV5-1 to TRBJ2-7; no definite D call. This CDR3 is built from 12 residues. Germline loops: CDR1 SGHRS, CDR2 YFSETQ. V was clipped by 0 bases and J by 2 bases, with 3 bases between them. The CDR3 nucleotides are TGCGCCAGCAGCTTGGAAACCTACGAGCAGTACCTC. It encodes CASSLETYEQYL.

This sequence joins TRBV6-6 and TRBJ2-1, with a weak D call TRBD2 (6 bases). V was pared by 2 bases and J by 7 bases, with 18 bases between. CDR3 length: 16 residues. The V gene's germline CDR1 is MNHNY and CDR2 SVGAGI (reference sequence). CDR3 region: CASSYRGTGSANEQFF. CDR3 bases: TGTGCCAGCAGTTACCGCGGGACGGGAAGTGCGAATGAGCAGTTCTTC.

V is TRBV14 and J is TRBJ2-1, with TRBD1 matching over 7 bases. The germline V gene has CDR1 SGHDN and CDR2 FVKESK. Trimming at V came to 1 base and at J to 4 bases, leaving 4 bases not matched to a gene. This CDR3 is 15 amino acids long. The CDR3 nucleotides read TGTGCCAGCAGCCAAGTCTGGGACAGTTACAATGAGCAGTTCTTC. It encodes CASSQVWDSYNEQFF.

In this sample, this clonotype turned up a few times. V and J are TRBV28 and TRBJ2-7, with TRBD1 identical over 7 bases. The CDR3 is made up of 13 amino acids. Looked up from germline, CDR1 is MDHEN and CDR2 is SYDVKM. The V and J ends lost 6 bases and 4 bases, in that order; junction bases with no gene match: 6. In nucleotides, the CDR3 is TGTGCCAGCAGAAGGACAGGCCTATACGAGCAGTACTTC. It translates to CASRRTGLYEQYF.

This clonotype was found a few times. The V gene is TRBV11-3, the J gene TRBJ2-1, with D unclear. CDR3 length equals 15 residues. Between the trimmed V and J ends, which lost 0 bases and 0 bases, there was a span of 6 bases. The germline V gene encodes CDR1 SGHNT and CDR2 YENEEA. The CDR3 here is CASSLDPSSYNEQFF. The CDR3 DNA reads as TGTGCCAGCAGCTTAGATCCGAGCTCCTACAATGAGCAGTTCTTC. The variable domain in full, with the rest retrieved from reference TRBV11-3 and TRBJ2-1, is EAGVVQSPRYKIIEKKQPVAFWCNPISGHNTLYWYLQNLGQGPELLIRYENEEAVDDSQLPKDRFSAERLKGVDSTLKIQPAELGDSAVYLCASSLDPSSYNEQFFGPGTRLTVL.

The CDR3 nucleotides read TGCAGCGTTGAAGTCGAATCGATTGAAAAACTGTTTTTT. Its protein product is CSVEVESIEKLFF. The genes are TRBV29-1 and TRBJ1-4, with D hard to call. Between the trimmed V and J ends, which lost 1 base and 7 bases, there was a span of 10 bases. From germline, CDR1 is SQVTM and CDR2 ANQGSEA. The CDR3 is 13 residues long.

Many counts were recorded for this clonotype. This rearrangement joins TRBV6-2 or TRBV6-3 to TRBJ2-7; no clear D. The CDR3 contains 11 residues. Trimming removed 7 bases at V and 3 bases at J, with 7 bases between. CDR1 is MNHEY, CDR2 SVGEGT, per germline. The CDR3 loop reads CASTNSYEQYF. As DNA, the CDR3 is TGTGCCAGCACTAATAGCTACGAGCAGTACTTC.

This clonotype came up many times. The genes are TRBV2 and TRBJ2-6; tentatively, D is TRBD1 or TRBD2 (5 bases each). V gave up 8 bases and J gave up 0 bases, with 14 bases separating them. The germline V gene has CDR1 SNHLY and CDR2 FYNNEI. This CDR3 contains 16 residues. CDR3 amino acids: CASGRGESSGANVLTF. CDR3 in DNA: TGTGCCAGCGGGAGAGGGGAGAGCTCTGGGGCCAACGTCCTGACTTTC.

This clonotype appeared many times. CDR3 residues: CASSVDMVGGSPLNEQYF. The CDR3 DNA reads TGTGCCAGCAGCGTAGATATGGTCGGCGGGAGTCCCTTAAACGAGCAGTACTTC. V is TRBV9 and J is TRBJ2-7; 7 bases agree with TRBD2. CDR1 and CDR2 from the germline V gene are SGDLS and YYNGEE. Trimming at V came to 0 bases and at J to 5 bases, leaving 17 bases not matched to a gene. The CDR3 totals 18 residues.

The chain is built from TRBV14 and TRBJ1-1; a possible D gene is TRBD1 (6 bases). The ends were cut back, 1 base at V and 1 base at J, with 13 bases in the middle. Germline V gene data show CDR1 as SGHDN and CDR2 as FVKESK. The CDR3 has 16 amino acids. CDR3 region: CASSQVGHPSNTEAFF. DNA of the CDR3: TGTGCCAGCAGCCAAGTGGGACACCCATCGAACACTGAAGCTTTCTTT.

This clonotype was picked up a small number of times. J is TRBJ2-7 and V is TRBV29-1; D not certain. Germline V gene sequence: CDR1 SQVTM, CDR2 ANQGSEA. V gave up 4 bases and J gave up 4 bases, with 14 bases separating them. The CDR3 is 13 residues long. The CDR3 region has the DNA TGCAGCGTTGTTTCCCTACAGAGTTACGAGCAGTACTTC. It encodes CSVVSLQSYEQYF.

This clonotype has at least ten counts. V is TRBV5-1 and J is TRBJ1-1; D not resolved. CDR1 and CDR2 from the germline V gene are SGHRS and YFSETQ. V was pared by 2 bases and J by 3 bases, with 11 bases between. The CDR3 has 14 amino acids. The CDR3 is CASSLGNGDTEAFF. The CDR3 DNA is TGCGCCAGCAGCTTAGGTAATGGGGACACTGAAGCTTTCTTT.

The chain uses TRBV5-6 and TRBJ1-2; no clear D gene. The CDR3 is made up of 14 amino acids. Germline CDR1 reads SGHDT; CDR2 reads YYEEEE. V was cut by 6 bases and J by 4 bases, with 16 bases left in between. The DNA of the CDR3 is TGTGCCAGCACTTCGTTCGGTCAGACCTATGGCTACACCTTC. Protein: CASTSFGQTYGYTF.